This T cell receptor beta chain was found in a study of siplizumab effects on memory and regulatory T cells. The study, taken as a whole, reports: Naive T cells seemed more diverse than memory cells; they also seemed major alloresponse contributors. Unstimulated subsets were the mapping target of only a minor fraction of alloreactive clones.

The length of the CDR3 is 16 residues. Germline lookup yields CDR1 SEHNR and CDR2 FQNEAQ (reference sequence). Unmatched junction bases numbered 7, after V lost 5 bases and J lost 0 bases. Repertoires were generated with immunoSEQ multiplex PCR, while TCRdb's copy carries only in-frame clones and drops some. The table shows about 98,000 clones, with 92% occurring only once. Details on this clone: Antigen: not known.

The sequenced sample consisted of CD4+ T cells sorted from blood. This chain joins TRBV7-9 and TRBJ2-5; TRBD1 aligns across 9 bases. The receptor comes from a human donor in good health. CDR3 amino acids: CASSPSGQGHQETQYF. CDR3 nucleotide sequence: TGTGCCAGCAGCCCCTCGGGACAGGGTCACCAAGAGACCCAGTACTTC.